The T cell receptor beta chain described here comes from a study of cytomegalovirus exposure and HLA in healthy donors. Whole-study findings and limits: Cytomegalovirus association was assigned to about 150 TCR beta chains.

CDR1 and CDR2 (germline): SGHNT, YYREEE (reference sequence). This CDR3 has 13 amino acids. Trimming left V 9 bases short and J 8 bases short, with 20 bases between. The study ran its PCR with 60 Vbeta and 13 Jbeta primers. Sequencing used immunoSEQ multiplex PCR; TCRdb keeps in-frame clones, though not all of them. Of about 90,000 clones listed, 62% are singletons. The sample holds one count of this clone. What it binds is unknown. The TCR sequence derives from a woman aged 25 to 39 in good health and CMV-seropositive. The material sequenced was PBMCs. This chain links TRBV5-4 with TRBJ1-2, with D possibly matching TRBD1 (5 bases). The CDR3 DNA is TGTGCCAACCGGCAATGGGGGGATGGGGGCTACACCTTC. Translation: CANRQWGDGGYTF.